Listed below are T cell receptor beta chains from one sample, sequenced in a study of Graves' ophthalmopathy and Graves' hyperthyroidism. From the multiplex PCR reads, TCRdb called clonotypes with MiXCR, one entry per CDR3 protein. The data hold around 340,000 distinct CDR3 sequences, with 15% to 20% observed a single time. The sample was peripheral blood. Receptors were obtained from an adult man with Graves' ophthalmopathy. Both conserved end residues are part of each CDR3. Fields, in order: D gene, V gene, clone size, J gene, CDR3 DNA, CDR3 protein. A D gene is named only where the DNA matches it firmly. Part of the rows lack a size; the others show once, few, many or a class for expanded clones.

D: .
V: TRBV18
size: many
J: TRBJ1-2
DNA: TGTGCCAGCTCACCGACCCCAGGGGACTATGGCTACACCTTC
CDR3: CASSPTPGDYGYTF

D: .
V: TRBV3-1
size: many
J: TRBJ1-5
DNA: TGTGCCAGCAGCCAACAGCGGGAGTCTGGGCCCCAGCATTTT
CDR3: CASSQQRESGPQHF

D: .
V: TRBV27
size: many
J: TRBJ2-7
DNA: TGTGCCAGCAGTTCCAGGACACGTCCGACCTACGAGCAGTACTTC
CDR3: CASSSRTRPTYEQYF

D: .
V: TRBV7-9
size: .
J: TRBJ1-2
DNA: TGTGCCAGCAGCTTAGCGGCAGGGTTGGGAGCTAACTATGGCTACACCTTC
CDR3: CASSLAAGLGANYGYTF

D: .
V: TRBV13
size: .
J: TRBJ1-3
DNA: TGTGCCAGCAGATCCGGGCTCCGACGGAACACCATATATTTT
CDR3: CASRSGLRRNTIYF

D: .
V: TRBV18
size: many
J: TRBJ2-5
DNA: TGTGCCAGCTCAATAACACGCCAAGAGACCCAGTACTTC
CDR3: CASSITRQETQYF

D: .
V: TRBV30
size: many
J: TRBJ1-2
DNA: TGTGCCTGGAGTGTACTTGGCGGCTACACCTTC
CDR3: CAWSVLGGYTF

D: .
V: TRBV2
size: many
J: TRBJ1-4
DNA: TGTGCCAGCAGTGAGGGAACAACTAATGAAAAACTGTTTTTT
CDR3: CASSEGTTNEKLFF

D: TRBD1
V: TRBV20-1
size: many
J: TRBJ2-5
DNA: TGCAGTGCTGTTACAGGGGGCGCGGGAGAGACCCAGTACTTC
CDR3: CSAVTGGAGETQYF

D: .
V: TRBV5-1
size: many
J: TRBJ2-2
DNA: TGCGCCAGCAGCTTGGCTGTTGGGGCCGGGGAGCTGTTTTTT
CDR3: CASSLAVGAGELFF

D: TRBD1
V: TRBV6-2/TRBV6-3
size: many
J: TRBJ1-1
DNA: TGTGCCAGCAGCCTATCCGCGACAGGGGGCGAAGAAGCTTTCTTT
CDR3: CASSLSATGGEEAFF

D: TRBD2
V: TRBV2
size: many
J: TRBJ2-5
DNA: TGTGCCAGCAGTGAAGGCGGGACTAGACTTGAGACCCAGTACTTC
CDR3: CASSEGGTRLETQYF

D: .
V: TRBV20-1
size: many
J: TRBJ2-7
DNA: TGCAGTGCCCCGGACAGAAGCACCTACGAGCAGTACTTC
CDR3: CSAPDRSTYEQYF

D: .
V: TRBV12-3/TRBV12-4
size: many
J: TRBJ1-3
DNA: TGTGCCAGCAGTTTAGGAGGAACCCCACGCTCTGGAAACACCATATATTTT
CDR3: CASSLGGTPRSGNTIYF

D: .
V: TRBV25-1
size: many
J: TRBJ2-5
DNA: TGTGCCAGCAGTCCCTTAGAGGGCGATGAAGAGACCCAGTACTTC
CDR3: CASSPLEGDEETQYF

D: TRBD1
V: TRBV6-1
size: many
J: TRBJ1-2
DNA: TGTGCCAGCAGGTCCCCGGGACAGGGGGCGGAAGGCTACACCTTC
CDR3: CASRSPGQGAEGYTF

D: TRBD1
V: TRBV6-2/TRBV6-3
size: .
J: TRBJ1-1
DNA: TGTGCCAGCAGCGTAGGGGGCTCTAACACTGAAGCTTTCTTT
CDR3: CASSVGGSNTEAFF

D: .
V: TRBV13
size: many
J: TRBJ1-2
DNA: TGTGCCAGCAGCGAGGGGGTAGGTGGGCAGGGGAACCTCGGCGTGGGCTACACCTTC
CDR3: CASSEGVGGQGNLGVGYTF

D: .
V: TRBV2
size: many
J: TRBJ1-2
DNA: TGTGCCAGCAGTGAAGGCACAGGGCTTAACTATGGCTACACCTTC
CDR3: CASSEGTGLNYGYTF

D: .
V: TRBV6-1
size: many
J: TRBJ1-5
DNA: TGTGCCAGCAGTAGAGCCTCGGGTCAGCCCCAGCATTTT
CDR3: CASSRASGQPQHF

D: .
V: TRBV6-1
size: .
J: TRBJ1-2
DNA: TGTGCCAGCAGTCCACAATTAAGTTTGACGGCTAACTATGGCTACACCTTC
CDR3: CASSPQLSLTANYGYTF

D: .
V: TRBV5-1
size: many
J: TRBJ2-7
DNA: TGCGCCAGCAGCACCGAGGGGGGGGCGCACTACGAGCAGTACTTC
CDR3: CASSTEGGAHYEQYF

D: TRBD1
V: TRBV7-9
size: many
J: TRBJ2-7
DNA: TGTGCCAGCAGCTTACTGGGACAGGGTAGCGAGCAGTACTTC
CDR3: CASSLLGQGSEQYF

D: .
V: TRBV5-1
size: few
J: TRBJ2-7
DNA: TGCGCCAGCAGCCTAGAATTATCTGTAGCGGTGTCCTACGAGCAGTACTTC
CDR3: CASSLELSVAVSYEQYF

D: TRBD1
V: TRBV4-1
size: many
J: TRBJ1-1
DNA: TGCGCCAGCAGACCCGGACAGGGGATTGTGAACACTGAAGCTTTCTTT
CDR3: CASRPGQGIVNTEAFF

D: TRBD1
V: TRBV30
size: many
J: TRBJ2-7
DNA: TGTGCCTGGAGCGCCGCCGCCGGGACAGGGGGTCACGAGCAGTACTTC
CDR3: CAWSAAAGTGGHEQYF

D: .
V: TRBV19
size: .
J: TRBJ1-2
DNA: TGTGCCAGTAGTATGTCACCAGAACGCTATGGCTACAACTTC
CDR3: CASSMSPERYGYNF

D: TRBD1
V: TRBV2
size: many
J: TRBJ1-5
DNA: TGTGCCAGCTCGGGGACAGATTATGGTCAGCCCCAGCATTTT
CDR3: CASSGTDYGQPQHF

D: .
V: TRBV6-5
size: many
J: TRBJ1-2
DNA: TGTGCCAGCAGTTACTCTCCCCGGGGGTACTATGGCTACACCTTC
CDR3: CASSYSPRGYYGYTF

D: .
V: TRBV3-1
size: .
J: TRBJ1-2
DNA: TGTGCCAGCAACCAAGAGCCTTCCGGCTACATCTTC
CDR3: CASNQEPSGYIF

D: .
V: TRBV28
size: many
J: TRBJ2-7
DNA: TGTGCCAGCAGTACAGGCCCCTGGGAGCAGTACTTC
CDR3: CASSTGPWEQYF

D: .
V: TRBV7-2
size: many
J: TRBJ1-1
DNA: TGTGCCAGCAGCTTTGGGGGCGTTGTTTTCTTT
CDR3: CASSFGGVVFF

D: .
V: TRBV5-1
size: many
J: TRBJ2-5
DNA: TGCGCCAGCAGCTTGGGTACGGCGGGACGGGAGACCCAGTACTTC
CDR3: CASSLGTAGRETQYF

D: .
V: TRBV5-1
size: many
J: TRBJ2-7
DNA: TGCGCCAGCAGCTTGACGTTTACAGGGTCCTACGAGCAGTACTTC
CDR3: CASSLTFTGSYEQYF

D: .
V: TRBV6-1
size: many
J: TRBJ1-2
DNA: TGTGCCAGCAGTGAACCGGGGGGCGGTTATGGCTACACCTTC
CDR3: CASSEPGGGYGYTF

D: .
V: TRBV24-1
size: many
J: TRBJ2-7
DNA: TGTGCCACCAGTGATTTGAAGGGGAGGGAGCAGTACTTC
CDR3: CATSDLKGREQYF

D: .
V: TRBV19
size: many
J: TRBJ1-5
DNA: TGTGCCAGTAGTCTTCAGGGAGGGTCAGTTGGCAATCAGCCCCAGCATTTT
CDR3: CASSLQGGSVGNQPQHF

D: .
V: TRBV27
size: .
J: TRBJ2-2
DNA: TGTGCCACCACGAATTTAGGTGGCGCAGACACCGGGGAGCTGTTTTTT
CDR3: CATTNLGGADTGELFF